These 29 T cell receptor beta chains were all obtained from the same sample, sequenced in a study of T cell responses to AZD1222 COVID-19 vaccine. Repertoires were generated with immunoSEQ multiplex PCR, while TCRdb's copy carries only in-frame clones and drops some. The profile shows around 120,000 clones, around nine tenths of them singletons. This material consisted of peripheral blood, taken 28 days after the second AZD1222 dose. The source is an adult who received the AZD1222 COVID-19 vaccine.

The chain joins TRBV29-1 to TRBJ2-3, with 7 bases matching TRBD1. The germline V gene has CDR1 SQVTM and CDR2 ANQGSEA. Trimming at V came to 5 bases and at J to 5 bases, leaving 10 bases not matched to a gene. The CDR3 totals 14 residues. The DNA of the CDR3 is TGCAGCGTTCGGGACAGAAGCATAAGAGATACGCAGTATTTT. Encoded protein: CSVRDRSIRDTQYF.

The chain couples TRBV2 to TRBJ2-3, with 7 bases that match TRBD1. The junction had 16 bases not matched to a gene; V was cut back by 6 bases and J by 1 base. Germline CDR1 reads SNHLY; CDR2 reads FYNNEI. The CDR3 length is 18 residues. The CDR3 DNA follows: TGTGCCAGCAGAAAACGAATCGACAGGGTGACGGGCACAGATACGCAGTATTTT. This codes for CASRKRIDRVTGTDTQYF.

This clone was seen only once. In DNA, the CDR3 is TGTGCCAGCAGCCTGGGACTAGCGGGGGGACTGGCCTACAATGAGCAGTTCTTC. Translating it yields CASSLGLAGGLAYNEQFF. This chain uses TRBV7-3 with TRBJ2-1; the match to TRBD2 covers 15 bases. This CDR3 is 18 amino acids long. Trimming cost V 5 bases and J 2 bases; bases outside gene matches: 7. The V gene's germline CDR1 is SGHTA and CDR2 FQGTGA.

The chain links TRBV9 to TRBJ1-1; a possible D gene is TRBD1 (6 bases). Between the trimmed V and J ends, which lost 4 bases and 6 bases, there was a span of 13 bases. The CDR3 runs to 13 residues. Germline CDR1 reads SGDLS; CDR2 reads YYNGEE. The CDR3 loop is CASSPFGGPEAFF. Here the CDR3 DNA reads TGTGCCAGCAGCCCTTTCGGGGGGCCTGAAGCTTTCTTT. The entire variable domain, with the rest obtained from reference TRBV9 and TRBJ1-1, is as follows: DSGVTQTPKHLITATGQRVTLRCSPRSGDLSVYWYQQSLDQGLQFLIQYYNGEERAKGNILERFSAQQFPDLHSELNLSSLELGDSALYFCASSPFGGPEAFFGQGTRLTVV.

This chain joins TRBV11-3 and TRBJ1-2; perhaps TRBD1 as D (6 bases). The CDR3 is 19 residues long. Trimming removed 5 bases from V and 1 base from J, with 26 bases in between. From germline, CDR1 is SGHNT and CDR2 YENEEA. The CDR3 sequence: CASSPGPGAAVLGNYGYTF. The CDR3 nucleotides read TGTGCCAGCAGCCCCGGCCCAGGGGCCGCAGTACTTGGTAACTATGGCTACACCTTC.

This clone was picked up one time. The J gene is TRBJ2-5, the V gene TRBV6-4; D might be TRBD1 (5 bases). The V and J ends lost 7 bases and 7 bases respectively, with 7 bases between them. Germline-derived CDR1 and CDR2 are MRHNA and SNTAGT. This CDR3 has 10 amino acids. CDR3 amino acids: CASNDRTQYF. DNA for the CDR3: TGTGCCAGCAACGACAGGACCCAGTACTTC.

The V call is TRBV11-2, the J call TRBJ1-1; D is unresolved. The CDR3 consists of 13 residues. Germline V gives CDR1 SGHAT, CDR2 FQNNGV. V lost 5 bases to trimming and J lost 5 bases, with 12 bases between them. The CDR3 loop reads CASSPLTQTEAFF. The CDR3 DNA follows: TGTGCCAGCAGCCCCTTAACACAAACTGAAGCTTTCTTT.

This clone appeared once. The gene calls are TRBV30 and TRBJ1-5; D unclear. The CDR3 spans 14 residues. Germline values: CDR1 GTSNPN, CDR2 SVGIG (reference sequence). V lost 0 bases and J lost 7, with 13 bases in between. In nucleotides, the CDR3 is TGTGCCTGGAGTGTATCCCACGGAAACCAGCCCCAGCATTTT. Protein product: CAWSVSHGNQPQHF.

This sequence joins TRBV10-3 and TRBJ1-1, with 9 bases identical to TRBD1. Germline CDR1 is ENHRY and CDR2 is SYGVKD. The CDR3 extends over 17 amino acids. V lost 6 bases, J lost 0 bases, and 11 bases stayed unmatched. DNA for the CDR3: TGTGCCATCAGACAGGACAGGGGAGGTTCAGTGAACACTGAAGCTTTCTTT. It codes for CAIRQDRGGSVNTEAFF.

This clone occurred a few times. The chain uses TRBV5-1 and TRBJ1-6; 9 bases are a match to TRBD1. The J segment lost 4 bases and the V segment lost 4 bases, leaving 0 bases of the junction unmatched. This CDR3 comprises 14 residues. In germline, CDR1 is SGHRS, CDR2 YFSETQ. For the CDR3, the DNA is TGCGCCAGCAGCGACAGGGGGTATAATTCACCCCTCCACTTT. It codes for CASSDRGYNSPLHF.

The rearrangement links TRBV30 to TRBJ2-1; D gene ambiguous. V gave up 3 bases and J gave up 4 bases, with 13 bases separating them. Germline loops: CDR1 GTSNPN, CDR2 SVGIG (reference sequence). This CDR3 is built from 14 residues. The DNA of the CDR3 is TGTGCCTGGAGCGGCCAGAATACGTACAATGAGCAGTTCTTC. This sequence encodes CAWSGQNTYNEQFF.

The rearrangement joins TRBV28 to TRBJ1-4, with D unresolved. This CDR3 is built from 16 residues. Germline V gene lookup returns CDR1 MDHEN and CDR2 SYDVKM. With 6 bases removed from V and 0 bases from J, the gap between germline ends came to 14 bases. CDR3 sequence reads: CASSLQEVATNEKLFF. The CDR3 DNA is TGTGCCAGCAGCCTTCAGGAAGTTGCAACTAATGAAAAACTGTTTTTT.

This clone occurred once. The chain employs TRBV5-1 and TRBJ1-2, with TRBD1 matching 11 bases. CDR3 length: 18 residues. The germline V gene encodes CDR1 SGHRS and CDR2 YFSETQ. Unmatched junction bases numbered 13, after V lost 3 bases and J lost 3 bases. CDR3: CASSSPGQGDKGHYGYTF. DNA for the CDR3: TGCGCCAGCAGCTCACCGGGACAGGGGGACAAGGGCCACTATGGCTACACCTTC.

The rearrangement joins TRBV6-2 or TRBV6-3 to TRBJ1-4; 7 nucleotides match TRBD1. In germline, CDR1 is MNHEY, CDR2 SVGEGT. V was clipped by 2 bases and J by 1 base; unmatched bases: 4. The CDR3 is made up of 16 amino acids. CDR3 bases: TGTGCCAGCAGTTACCACTACAGGGGAACTAATGAAAAACTGTTTTTT. It encodes CASSYHYRGTNEKLFF.

The chain couples TRBV6-1 to TRBJ2-3; the match to TRBD2 covers 8 bases. Trimming cost V 1 base and J 2 bases; bases outside gene matches: 5. The CDR3 has 16 residues. Germline V CDR1 and CDR2: MNHNS, SASEGT. CDR3 DNA sequence: TGTGCCAGCAGTGAAGTCCCGGGGGGGCCCACAGATACGCAGTATTTT. Protein sequence: CASSEVPGGPTDTQYF.

The chain has TRBV7-3 and TRBJ2-3; TRBD2 agrees at 8 bases. The ends lost 5 bases at V and 0 bases at J; junction bases unmatched: 13. CDR1 and CDR2 (germline): SGHTA, FQGTGA. CDR3 length: 18 residues. The CDR3 region is CASSPPSRLARSTDTQYF. The CDR3 bases are TGTGCCAGCAGCCCTCCTTCGAGACTAGCGAGGAGCACAGATACGCAGTATTTT.

The chain joins TRBV7-8 to TRBJ1-2, with D unclear. Per the germline V gene, CDR1 is SGHVS and CDR2 is FQNEAQ. CDR3 length equals 15 residues. V gave up 3 bases and J gave up 1 base, with 12 bases separating them. The CDR3 is CASSFQSGNNYGYTF. In nucleotides, the CDR3 is TGTGCCAGCAGCTTCCAGTCCGGAAATAACTATGGCTACACCTTC.

Only one count was recorded for this clone. The J gene is TRBJ1-2, the V gene TRBV9; the match to TRBD1 covers 10 bases. CDR1 and CDR2 from the germline V gene are SGDLS and YYNGEE. The CDR3 totals 16 residues. After removal of 4 bases from V and 4 bases from J, the junction contained 10 bases not matched to a gene. The chain's CDR3 is CASSSGGGQGIYGYTF. CDR3 sequence (DNA): TGTGCCAGCAGCTCCGGAGGGGGACAGGGGATCTATGGCTACACCTTC.

The CDR3 sequence is CASSPGQSDTQYF. Written as DNA, the CDR3 is TGTGCCAGCAGCCCTGGACAGAGCGATACGCAGTATTTT. The rearrangement joins TRBV5-4 to TRBJ2-3; D may be TRBD1 (6 bases). The CDR3 loop spans 13 amino acids. Trimming shortened V by 4 bases and J by 6 bases, and 12 bases separated the two germline ends. Germline loops: CDR1 SGHNT, CDR2 YYREEE (reference sequence).

The rearrangement joins TRBV19 to TRBJ2-7, with TRBD1 identical over 8 bases. Germline trimming cut 6 bases from V and 5 bases from J; bases unmatched to any gene: 12. From germline, CDR1 is LNHDA and CDR2 SQIVND (reference sequence). This CDR3 has 15 amino acids. The CDR3 loop reads CASSPTGTGRHEQYF. The CDR3 DNA reads TGTGCCAGTAGCCCTACCGGGACAGGTCGCCACGAGCAGTACTTC.

This clone was seen a handful of times. The chain recombines TRBV19 with TRBJ1-6; 7 nucleotides line up with TRBD1. The CDR3 totals 17 residues. CDR1 and CDR2 (germline): LNHDA, SQIVND (reference sequence). V trimming: 7 bases; J trimming: 7 bases; junction bases outside the gene matches: 16. The CDR3: CASTPSWAQGKNSPLHF. CDR3 DNA: TGTGCCAGTACCCCGAGCTGGGCACAGGGGAAGAATTCACCCCTCCACTTT.

This sequence joins TRBV6-4 and TRBJ2-2; a possible D gene is TRBD1 (6 bases). Germline CDR1 reads MRHNA; CDR2 reads SNTAGT. Trimming took 0 bases from V and 12 from J, leaving 20 bases between them. The CDR3 is made up of 16 amino acids. CDR3 sequence (DNA): TGTGCCAGCAGTGACTCGAGCCCCCAGGGGCGAAAAAAGCTGTTTTTT. Residues: CASSDSSPQGRKKLFF.

V gene TRBV6-1 combines with J gene TRBJ2-4, with 10 bases lining up with TRBD1. The CDR3 has 16 amino acids. Germline trimming cut 2 bases from V and 5 bases from J; bases unmatched to any gene: 6. Germline lookup yields CDR1 MNHNS and CDR2 SASEGT. The CDR3 coding sequence is TGTGCCAGCAGTGAACGGACAGGGGGTTTACAAAACATTCAGTACTTC. This sequence encodes CASSERTGGLQNIQYF.

V and J are TRBV2 and TRBJ2-6, with D tentatively TRBD1 (6 bases). The V gene's germline CDR1 is SNHLY and CDR2 FYNNEI. V was cut by 6 bases and J by 1 base, with 10 bases left in between. The CDR3 loop spans 15 amino acids. This chain's CDR3 is CASSQTGSGANVLTF. CDR3 coding DNA: TGTGCCAGCAGCCAAACAGGGTCTGGGGCCAACGTCCTGACTTTC.

This chain joins TRBV2 and TRBJ1-5; tentative D call: TRBD1 (5 bases). V was cut by 4 bases and J by 7 bases, with 14 bases left in between. There are 14 residues in the CDR3. CDR1 SNHLY and CDR2 FYNNEI come from the germline V gene. This chain's CDR3 is CASSGPVGAQPQHF. For the CDR3, the DNA is TGTGCCAGCAGTGGCCCGGTTGGGGCCCAGCCCCAGCATTTT.

This chain uses TRBV6-1 with TRBJ2-7, with D tentatively TRBD1 (6 bases). The CDR3 has 14 amino acids. With 2 bases removed from V and 6 bases from J, the gap between germline ends came to 14 bases. In germline, CDR1 is MNHNS, CDR2 SASEGT. This chain's CDR3 is CASSERATGLEQYF. The CDR3 nucleotides are TGTGCCAGCAGTGAACGGGCCACAGGGCTCGAGCAGTACTTC.

The CDR3 spells CSATPTYEQFF. In DNA, the CDR3 is TGCAGTGCAACACCAACCTATGAGCAGTTCTTC. The rearrangement joins TRBV20-1 to TRBJ2-1; no firm D call. Trimming removed 6 bases from V and 8 bases from J, with 11 bases in between. Germline V gene lookup returns CDR1 DFQATT and CDR2 SNEGSKA (reference sequence). The CDR3 consists of 11 residues.

In this sample, this clone turned up a few times. The gene calls are TRBV19 and TRBJ1-1, with D tentatively TRBD1 (5 bases). CDR1 is LNHDA, CDR2 SQIVND, per germline (reference sequence). The CDR3 contains 13 residues. Trimming took off 4 bases at V and 6 bases at J, with 12 bases between the two ends. CDR3 nucleotide sequence: TGTGCCAGTAGTAGCCTTCGGGGGGCTGAAGCTTTCTTT. Amino acid sequence: CASSSLRGAEAFF.

The V gene is TRBV29-1, the J gene TRBJ2-7; no reliable D call. Trimming stripped 4 bases from V and 0 bases from J, with 13 bases between. The CDR3 has 14 residues. Germline V CDR1 and CDR2: SQVTM, ANQGSEA. The chain's CDR3 is CSVVGGFGSYEQYF. The CDR3 bases are TGCAGCGTTGTGGGCGGCTTCGGCTCCTACGAGCAGTACTTC.